Included here is one TCR beta chain sequence, with context. Its matching antigen is unknown. The method was immunoSEQ multiplex PCR; TCRdb's version includes in-frame clones alone and lacks a portion of them. The table has 20,000 to 25,000 clones, around 76% seen once. Before sequencing took place, the ViraFEST assay used viral peptide pools to expand antigen-specific CD4+ T cells. Cultured cells yielded isolated CD4+ T cells after 10 to 11 days. Two doses of BNT162b2 or mRNA-1273 vaccine were administered to participants. All vaccine recipients tested negative for nucleocapsid antibodies and had never contracted SARS-CoV-2 infection. Every well housed some 2 million PBMC, which grew in culture alongside around 9.8 IU/ml IL-2 and approximately 10 ug/ml peptides. At days 3 and 7, half of the medium was exchanged for IL-2 medium. This entry is derived from a study of vaccination effects on CD4 cells after COVID-19. Broader study findings: Marked clonal contraction of infection- and vaccine-induced clones was seen late after vaccination.

Specimen: CD4+ T cells from PBMCs cultured with HCoV-229E spike peptides, collected after COVID-19 vaccination. The sequence derives from a human donor who received a COVID-19 vaccine.

The CDR3: CASSLASDTLETQYF. The DNA of the CDR3 is TGCGCCAGCAGCTTGGCCTCGGACACGCTGGAGACCCAGTACTTC. The chain has TRBV5-1 and TRBJ2-5, with D possibly matching TRBD1 (5 bases). Trimming took off 0 bases at V and 5 bases at J, with 14 bases between the two ends. The CDR3 is 15 amino acids. Germline V gives CDR1 SGHRS, CDR2 YFSETQ.